The source of this T cell receptor (beta chain) is a study of shared clonotypes between healthy human individuals. CDR1 SNHLY and CDR2 FYNNEI come from the germline V gene. The CDR3 runs to 15 residues. With 6 bases clipped from V and 2 bases from J, the junction kept 8 bases outside the gene matches. To note about this clone: Antigen unknown.

Regarding the study as a whole: Researchers sampled only blood; tissue repertoires likely differ. It was expected that sequencing depth would affect clonotype sharing among donors.

Using immunoSEQ multiplex PCR, the repertoire was profiled, and TCRdb retains in-frame clones only, with some absent. This repertoire shows a few million clones, 90% to 97% found once; its top ten account for 0.1% to 0.15%. V usage is TRBV2 and J usage is TRBJ2-7; 9 bases are shared with TRBD2. Sequenced material: naive CD4+ T cells sorted from blood. Specified subset: CD45RA+ positively selected. The sequence came from a man aged 18 to 35 in good health. The CDR3 sequence: CASRKERGVTYEQYF. The CDR3 DNA reads TGTGCCAGCAGAAAAGAGCGGGGGGTAACCTACGAGCAGTACTTC. The entire variable domain, with the rest obtained from reference TRBV2 and TRBJ2-7, is as follows: EPEVTQTPSHQVTQMGQEVILRCVPISNHLYFYWYRQILGQKVEFLVSFYNNEISEKSEIFDDQFSVERPDGSNFTLKIRSTKLEDSAMYFCASRKERGVTYEQYFGPGTRLTVT.